The subject of this entry is one TCR beta chain. As to treatment: roughly 19 received Ad26.COV2.S at low or high dose, single or two shots; about 5 received placebo; per-sample allocation not given. On day 63 after the first injection, vaccine and placebo recipients gave samples. The protocol was immunoSEQ multiplex PCR, while the TCRdb copy is restricted to in-frame clones and leaves out a portion. The sample has 400,000 to 500,000 clones; roughly nine tenths are singletons. V lost 6 bases to trimming and J lost 2 bases; unmatched junction nucleotides: 9. Germline V gene data show CDR1 as LNHDA and CDR2 as SQIVND (reference sequence). The CDR3 loop spans 15 amino acids. These data belong to a study of Ad26.COV2.S vaccination and SARS-CoV-2 variants.

The TCR originated in a person aged 18-60 years who received the Ad26.COV2.S COVID-19 vaccine or a placebo. The chain recombines TRBV19 with TRBJ2-5; the match to TRBD1 covers 7 bases. The sequences come from peripheral blood, collected in a trial of Ad26.COV2.S vaccine versus placebo. CDR3 coding DNA: TGTGCCAGTAGCCCAGGACAGGAGAATCAAGAGACCCAGTACTTC. Translated: CASSPGQENQETQYF.